The T cell receptor beta chain described here comes from a study of shared clonotypes between healthy human individuals. Original methodology: ImmunoSEQ yielded junction-only sequences lacking quality scores, so filtering differed. TCRdb's copy holds only in-frame clones and misses some; the assay was immunoSEQ multiplex PCR. V, J and clone size reflect that table, while D and trimming were determined from the DNA. The sample holds around 500,000 clones, around 73% seen once. Germline-derived CDR1 and CDR2 are SGHTA and FQGTGA. This CDR3 region has 17 residues. A word on this clone: The junction and the germline gene differ at one end; a read error may be behind it.

This receptor was identified in a middle-aged woman in good health. Some clones in this sample may be carry-over from other donors' samples. V and J are TRBV7-3 and TRBJ2-3; TRBD2 agrees at 8 bases. Specimen: PBMCs. The CDR3 DNA reads as TGTGCCAGCGGCTTACGGGTGGCGGGAGGAGGGACAGATACGCAGTATTTT. Its translation is CASGLRVAGGGTDTQYF.